Reported below is one T cell receptor beta chain. This clonotype was found many times. The specificity of this receptor is unknown. One base away there is no much larger clone; base qualities are not given. These data come from a study of T cells in Graves' hyperthyroidism and ophthalmopathy (dated by TCRdb to the late 2010s). For the study in its entirety: Peripheral blood samples were taken at initial diagnosis, before any treatment was given. To identify TCR V-J signatures that set the groups apart, the researchers used a discovery cohort of approximately 98 patients, made up of roughly 40 with Graves' ophthalmopathy and 55 to 65 with stable Graves' hyperthyroidism. Prospective prediction of ophthalmopathy was tested in an independent validation cohort consisting of 18 to 20 hyperthyroidism patients and more than 15 patients who later progressed to ophthalmopathy. The 100 or so discovery patients were randomly divided into training and test sets at a 7:3 ratio. In addition, the study compared T-cell repertoires in thyroid tissue and in blood from roughly 6 Graves' hyperthyroidism patients. Following sampling, methimazole starting at 30 mg daily was given to hyperthyroidism patients, and high-dose intravenous methylprednisolone was given to ophthalmopathy patients. The paper reports TCR Vbeta CDR3 sequencing of roughly 140 peripheral blood samples: some 44 ophthalmopathy, under 80 hyperthyroidism and 17 progressor patients. What the work shows at the level of the full study, not this receptor alone: In validation, the model predicted progression to ophthalmopathy with roughly 70% sensitivity and over 72% specificity, a median of 6.5 months before onset. Sample size was not statistically predetermined, and blinding of investigators to group allocation was not performed. A model built on a 13 V-J signature distinguished ophthalmopathy from stable hyperthyroidism, reaching 87.88% sensitivity and approximately 83% specificity in cross-validation and 80%/75% in testing. Most expanded thyroid clonotypes (frequency above 0.001) were also detected in blood, a finding suggesting that blood repertoires may reflect thyroid immune responses.

Ophthalmopathy patients had moderately to severely active disease, with a Clinical Activity Score of 3 or more, a NOSPECS grade of 4 or more, and a disease duration of less than 3 months. Exclusion was applied to patients with uncontrolled infections, other autoimmune diseases, pregnancy or lactation. Diagnoses relied on clinical symptoms, serum thyroxine and TRAb, thyroid ultrasound and orbital computed tomography. PBMCs were isolated from about 9 ml of fresh peripheral blood by Ficoll-Paque density gradient centrifugation. Total RNA was extracted using Trizol reagent, and RNA quality was assessed on an Agilent 2100 Bioanalyzer. The germline V gene encodes CDR1 SGHTA and CDR2 FQGNSA. There are 16 amino acids in the CDR3, from cysteine to phenylalanine inclusive. Just the 48-base CDR3 DNA is kept, in frame starting at base 1. For this chain, trimming is 5 bases at the V end and 3 bases at the J end, and the number of junction bases without a gene match is 12.

The TCR beta CDR3 regions were amplified from RNA transcripts. The TCR CDR3 was subjected to a first round of RT-PCR using the HTBI primer set and the Qiagen OneStep RT-PCR kit. Libraries were constructed in a second round of multiplex PCR, after which size selection and purification were performed. Paired-end sequencing of the libraries was performed with 100 bp reads on an Illumina HiSeq2000. The authors processed their data as follows. SOAPnuke was used to process the raw data, removing reads that contained adapters or uncalled bases, had a mean Phred below 15, or lacked an exact match to the constant primer or identifier. High-quality paired reads were merged using COPE v1.2.5, and each unique nucleotide sequence was defined as a clonotype. Clonotypes were aligned to IMGT TRBV, TRBD and TRBJ reference segments using MiTCR v1.1. The analysis was restricted to V-J combinations with a frequency above 0.0001, which together covered over 99% of the repertoires. The TCS score was defined as the ratio of F50 (clonal expansion) to E x V (chaos), calculated using BLOSUM62-based TCRdist between CDR3 peptides within each V-J. Welch's t-statistics and random forest reduced roughly 500 V-J features to 10 to 15, which were used in a naive Bayes classifier (R e1071). TCRdb handled the public reads itself, with Q25 trimming in fastp and clone calling in MiXCR, and kept productive beta chains. Every distinct CDR3 protein forms one entry, paired with its most common genes and DNA. The V and J calls come from TCRdb's annotation, not from the publication. The sample table lists hundreds of thousands of distinct CDR3 sequences, roughly 16% of them with a count of one. Under 3.5% of the sample goes to the ten largest clones.

Here the chain combines TRBV7-2 and TRBJ1-2, with 7 bases in between that match TRBD1. The TCR comes from a woman in her thirties or forties with Graves' ophthalmopathy. Sequenced sample: blood. The DNA reads as follows: TGTGCCAGCAGCCCCGTCCGGGACAGATTCTACTATGGCTACACCTTC. This yields the protein CASSPVRDRFYYGYTF.